The clone carrying this TCR beta chain has a count of ten or more. The data are from a study of T-cell reconstitution after alpha-beta-depleted transplantation in children. The CDR3 has 16 residues. V was cut by 3 bases and J by 4 bases, with 18 bases left in between. From germline, CDR1 is SGHVS and CDR2 FQNEAQ. Preparation of the TCRbeta library used unique molecular identifiers. TCRdb analysed the PCR reads with MiXCR anew, one entry per CDR3 protein. The sample yields roughly 180,000 distinct CDR3 sequences, just over 14% seen once. The chain is built from TRBV7-8 and TRBJ1-1; TRBD1 might be the D (5 bases). The sequenced sample was PBMCs from the stem cell graft donor, obtained from the stem cell graft. The sequence came from a human donor who donated a stem cell graft to a child with acute lymphoblastic leukemia. The CDR3 DNA follows: TGTGCCAGCAGCTTCTCAGGTGGCAGGGATAGCACTGAAGCTTTCTTT. Translated, it gives CASSFSGGRDSTEAFF.